This TCR beta chain was sequenced for a study of CD8 T cells in Susac syndrome. Overall study findings and caveats: Individuals included in the TCR sequencing and HLA analysis were acknowledged by the study to be relatively few in number.

With regard to this clonotype: What it recognizes is unknown.

The CDR3 sequence is 15 residues long. Germline V gives CDR1 SGHAT, CDR2 FQDESV (reference sequence). Trimming at V came to 3 bases and at J to 11 bases, leaving 5 bases not matched to a gene. RNA was extracted with the RNeasy kit, and a quantity of 0.5 to 1 ug was reverse transcribed using random hexamers. An immunoSEQ multiplex PCR generated amplified TCR beta CDR3 products spanning 54 Vbeta and 13 Jbeta. TCRdb re-analysed the immunoSEQ multiplex PCR reads in MiXCR, keeping a single row per CDR3 protein. The table lists around 70,000 distinct CDR3 sequences, over 85% of them singletons. TCR beta sequencing was performed on blood CD8+ and CD4+ T cells. Negative isolation yielded the CD8+ and CD4+ T cells, while FACS enriched the TEMRA cells.

The receptor was isolated from a human donor with multiple sclerosis. The V call is TRBV11-1, the J call TRBJ2-1, with TRBD2 matching 15 bases. Sequenced sample: CD8+ T cells from PBMCs. Here the CDR3 reads CASSFPGTSGRKQFF. CDR3 DNA: TGTGCCAGCAGCTTTCCCGGGACTAGCGGGAGGAAGCAGTTCTTC.